This T cell receptor (beta chain) was sequenced in a study of CD8 T cells in ankylosing spondylitis. Study-level points and caveats: Characteristic, it appeared, of ankylosing spondylitis blood was a TCR beta motif of about eight highly homologous variants. Disease-linked clones had a CD8+ phenotype and relatively low frequency in peripheral blood. The authors reported significant enrichment of disease-linked clones in matched ankylosing spondylitis synovial fluid.

Concerning this clonotype itself: What it recognizes is unknown.

In TCRdb, the 5' RACE reads were re-called with MiXCR into one record per CDR3 protein. The table shows 36,000 or so distinct CDR3 sequences, with 9.5% to 12% occurring only once. V shed 6 bases and J 2 bases; nucleotides not matched to a gene: 8. The length of the CDR3 is 15 residues. The germline CDR1 and CDR2 sequences are MNHNS and SASEGT. The clonotype comes from a male donor with ankylosing spondylitis. Sequences were obtained from synovial fluid, either unsorted or a sorted T cell fraction (not recorded which). The chain recombines TRBV6-1 with TRBJ2-7, with 9 positions matching TRBD1. This chain's CDR3 is CASRLGTGSAYEQYF. The CDR3 DNA reads TGTGCCAGCAGGCTAGGGACAGGGTCTGCCTACGAGCAGTACTTC.